The T cell receptor (beta chain) described here comes from a study of cytomegalovirus exposure and HLA in healthy donors. Study summary: An early data release held some 85 million unique TCRs from HLA-typed donors.

Study results and caveats: The availability of immune exposure information extended only to CMV serostatus. High specificity and sensitivity for cytomegalovirus status were reported for the classifier. Listed as cytomegalovirus-associated were 150 to 200 TCR beta chains.

Germline assignment: CDR1 MNHEY and CDR2 SVGAGI. This CDR3 has 13 residues. The V gene lost 0 bases and the J gene lost 9 bases, with 11 bases spanning the gap. Primers for the PCR totalled 60 Vbeta and 13 Jbeta. Assay: immunoSEQ multiplex PCR; the TCRdb copy retains only in-frame clones and omits some. The sample includes fewer than 100,000 clones, roughly 75% of them seen just once. A remark on this clone: What it binds is not known.

The chain has TRBV6-5 and TRBJ1-2, with D hard to call. The specimen sequenced was PBMCs. The source of this sequence is a woman aged 55-75 years in good health and CMV-seronegative. The CDR3 DNA is TGTGCCAGCAGTTACTCCGGGGTACAAAGCTACACCTTC. Protein sequence: CASSYSGVQSYTF.